The present entry profiles one T cell receptor (beta chain) with its context. V dropped 4 bases and J dropped 7; count of bases not matched to a gene: 4. Germline loops: CDR1 MNHEY, CDR2 SVGAGI. This CDR3 has 13 amino acids. The entry originates in a study of blood T cell repertoires in COVID-19. At the level of the study: Samples taken during acute and convalescent COVID-19 were collected in the United States, Italy and Spain. From T cells, B-cell-depleted T cells, or PBMCs came the material, which was cDNA or gDNA.

Original data processing: Quantification of nucleated cells was approximated via reference gene primer amplification. Only in-frame clones appear in the TCRdb table, and some are missing; sequencing was by immunoSEQ multiplex PCR. V, J and clone size are those of that table, while D and trimming were read from the DNA. The table lists under 300,000 clones, around 90% of them singletons. The V gene is TRBV6-5, the J gene TRBJ1-2; 9 bases map to TRBD1. The sequence was obtained from a man in his 60s who had recovered from COVID-19. The sample was peripheral blood. The CDR3, as DNA: TGTGCCAGCAGTTTTGACAGGGGGGGTGGCTACACCTTC. This codes for CASSFDRGGGYTF.